Below, 20 T cell receptor beta chains from the same sample are listed, as sequenced in a study of shared clonotypes between healthy human individuals. Clones were read by immunoSEQ multiplex PCR, and TCRdb kept only the in-frame ones, dropping some. The table has about 960,000 clones, 60% to 85% seen once. The sequencing sample was made of memory CD4+ T cells sorted from blood. Subset in this sample: CD45RA-negative fraction. These TCRs come from a man younger than 30 in good health.

The chain combines TRBV18 with TRBJ2-2, with TRBD1 identical over 8 bases. CDR1 KGHSH and CDR2 LQKENI come from the germline V gene. The CDR3 consists of 14 residues. V trimming: 5 bases; J trimming: 5 bases; junction bases outside the gene matches: 4. The DNA for the CDR3 is TGTGCCAGCTCAACTCAGGGGGCGACCGGGGAGCTGTTTTTT. Its translation is CASSTQGATGELFF.

The chain couples TRBV11-2 to TRBJ2-1; the match to TRBD1 covers 10 bases. The trim removed 5 bases at V and 2 bases at J, leaving 6 bases unmatched. This CDR3 spans 16 amino acids. Germline lookup yields CDR1 SGHAT and CDR2 FQNNGV. As DNA, the CDR3 is TGTGCCAGCAGCCCGACCGGGACAGGGGCCTACAATGAGCAGTTCTTC. Its protein product is CASSPTGTGAYNEQFF.

Remarks on this clone: Other DNA sequences in this sample translate to the same CDR3. The CDR3 sequence is CASRDRSLNQPQHF. CDR3 in DNA: TGTGCCAGCAGGGACAGGTCCCTTAATCAGCCCCAGCATTTT. The chain uses TRBV6-5 and TRBJ1-5; 7 bases match TRBD1. V was clipped by 6 bases and J by 4 bases; unmatched bases: 6. The CDR3 is 14 amino acids. Germline CDR1 reads MNHEY; CDR2 reads SVGAGI.

The count of this clone is one. This chain connects TRBV28 to TRBJ1-6, with 9 bases identical to TRBD1. Germline assignment: CDR1 MDHEN and CDR2 SYDVKM. V dropped 6 bases and J dropped 3; count of bases not matched to a gene: 3. The CDR3 has 15 residues. The CDR3 DNA is TGTGCCAGCAGCGGACAGGGGCACTATAATTCACCCCTCCACTTT. Its translation: CASSGQGHYNSPLHF.

The chain combines TRBV27 with TRBJ2-7, with TRBD1 matching 7 bases. The CDR3 loop spans 14 amino acids. Germline trimming cut 5 bases from V and 10 bases from J; bases unmatched to any gene: 14. Germline assignment: CDR1 MNHEY and CDR2 SMNVEV (reference sequence). CDR3 region: CASSKDRSGLGQYF. As DNA, the CDR3 is TGTGCCAGCAGTAAGGACAGGTCAGGCCTGGGCCAGTACTTC.

This clone was found once. The chain joins TRBV2 to TRBJ1-2; 7 nucleotides agree with TRBD1. After removal of 0 bases from V and 4 bases from J, the junction contained 8 bases not matched to a gene. Germline lookup yields CDR1 SNHLY and CDR2 FYNNEI. The CDR3 is 16 amino acids. CDR3 loop: CASSEAGTATFYGYTF. For the CDR3, the DNA is TGTGCCAGCAGTGAAGCCGGGACAGCTACCTTCTATGGCTACACCTTC. Looking up the rest from reference TRBV2 and TRBJ1-2 gives the full variable domain: EPEVTQTPSHQVTQMGQEVILRCVPISNHLYFYWYRQILGQKVEFLVSFYNNEISEKSEIFDDQFSVERPDGSNFTLKIRSTKLEDSAMYFCASSEAGTATFYGYTFGSGTRLTVV.

This chain joins TRBV4-1 and TRBJ2-5; 7 positions agree with TRBD2. The CDR3 covers 15 residues. The germline gives CDR1 MGHRA, CDR2 YSYEKL. J gave up 5 bases and V 2 bases, and 8 bases lay outside the gene matches. The CDR3 loop reads CASSQLRRERETQYF. CDR3 coding DNA: TGCGCCAGCAGCCAATTAAGGCGGGAGAGGGAGACCCAGTACTTC.

The chain couples TRBV14 to TRBJ2-1, with 9 bases matching TRBD2. The CDR3 consists of 16 residues. Looked up from germline, CDR1 is SGHDN and CDR2 is FVKESK. With V trimmed by 4 bases and J by 2 bases, 6 bases remained unmatched. DNA of the CDR3: TGTGCCAGCAGCCCGATAGCGGGAGCTGCCTACAATGAGCAGTTCTTC. Protein sequence: CASSPIAGAAYNEQFF.

J is TRBJ2-6 and V is TRBV7-2; tentative D call: TRBD1 (5 bases). CDR1 is SGHTA and CDR2 is FQGNSA in the germline V gene. The CDR3 sequence is 15 residues long. Trimming shortened V by 2 bases and J by 2 bases, and 7 bases separated the two germline ends. In DNA, the CDR3 is TGTGCCAGCAGCTTACAGGGAACTGGGGCCAACGTCCTGACTTTC. The encoded protein is CASSLQGTGANVLTF.

This clone was recorded a few times. This chain links TRBV5-1 with TRBJ2-5; no clear D. Judging by the DNA end, TRBJ2-7 fits better; the J call may be wrong. The CDR3 runs 13 residues. Germline V gives CDR1 SGHRS, CDR2 YFSETQ. CDR3 protein: CASSLLGSYEQYF. For the CDR3, the DNA is TGCGCCAGCAGCCTTTTAGGCTCCTACGAGCAGTACTTC.

This chain joins TRBV21-1 and TRBJ2-3; the DNA was not compared with TRBD1, the D call given in the table. TRBV21-1 corresponds to a pseudogene. The CDR3 has 15 residues. For the CDR3, the DNA is TGTGCCAGCAGCAAAGAGGAAGGGGGCACAGATACGCAGTATTTT. Protein sequence: CASSKEEGGTDTQYF.

This clone was seen only a few times. The CDR3 DNA follows: TGTGCCAGCTCACCAAGCGGAAGCAGGAACACTGAAGCTTTCTTT. It yields the protein CASSPSGSRNTEAFF. The gene calls are TRBV18 and TRBJ1-1; D is uncertain. V gave up 2 bases and J gave up 1 base, with 11 bases separating them. Germline CDR1 is KGHSH and CDR2 is LQKENI. The CDR3 contains 15 residues.

This clone was observed a single time. The chain links TRBV5-8 to TRBJ1-2; D remains ambiguous. CDR3 length equals 12 residues. V was trimmed by 4 bases and J by 5 bases, leaving 9 bases between them. The V gene's germline CDR1 is SGHTS and CDR2 YDEGEE. CDR3 amino acids: CASSLGWYGYTF. CDR3 nucleotides: TGTGCCAGCAGCCTTGGATGGTATGGCTACACCTTC.

The V call is TRBV9, the J call TRBJ1-6; TRBD1 matches at 9 bases. V dropped 3 bases and J dropped 7; count of bases not matched to a gene: 5. Germline V CDR1 and CDR2: SGDLS, YYNGEE. There are 15 residues in the CDR3. CDR3 DNA: TGTGCCAGCAGCGCCCACAGGGGGCCCAATTCACCCCTCCACTTT. Encoded protein: CASSAHRGPNSPLHF.

This CDR3 reads CASSLGGSGPSTDTQYF. DNA for the CDR3: TGTGCCAGCAGCTTGGGAGGTAGCGGCCCTAGCACAGATACGCAGTATTTT. The chain uses TRBV5-4 and TRBJ2-3; weak D call: TRBD2 (6 bases). The CDR3 sequence is 17 residues long. V was trimmed by 0 bases and J by 0 bases, leaving 14 bases between them. Germline values: CDR1 SGHNT, CDR2 YYREEE (reference sequence).

This chain connects TRBV2 to TRBJ1-3; D is undetermined. V lost 2 bases, J lost 0 bases, and 8 bases lay in between. The CDR3 totals 15 residues. In germline, CDR1 is SNHLY, CDR2 FYNNEI. Here the CDR3 DNA reads TGTGCCAGCAGTGAATCCAGCTACTCTGGAAACACCATATATTTT. Translated, it gives CASSESSYSGNTIYF.

In this sample, this clone turned up once. The chain joins TRBV7-2 to TRBJ2-3; 9 bases agree with TRBD1. The trim removed 2 bases at V and 0 bases at J, leaving 3 bases unmatched. There are 16 residues in the CDR3. Germline CDR1 is SGHTA and CDR2 is FQGNSA. The DNA for the CDR3 is TGTGCCAGCAGCTTAAGGACAGGGGAAAGCACAGATACGCAGTATTTT. It translates to CASSLRTGESTDTQYF.

Remarks on this clone: This same CDR3 is encoded by further DNA sequences in the sample. The gene calls are TRBV7-2 and TRBJ2-7; D might be TRBD2 (5 bases). V dropped 6 bases and J dropped 2 bases, with 8 bases sitting between them. Germline CDR1 reads SGHTA; CDR2 reads FQGNSA. The CDR3 has 12 residues. CDR3 sequence: CASSSGTYEQYF. The CDR3, as DNA: TGTGCCAGCAGTTCCGGGACCTACGAGCAGTACTTC.

Written as DNA, the CDR3 is TGTGCCGCCCCCCCGCTAGGGGGCGAGCAGTTCTTC. It specifies CAAPPLGGEQFF. The V and J genes are TRBV6-5 and TRBJ2-1, with 7 bases that match TRBD1. The CDR3 has 12 residues. With 11 bases clipped from V and 10 bases from J, the junction kept 11 bases outside the gene matches. Germline CDR1 MNHEY, CDR2 SVGAGI.

A remark on this clone: The same CDR3 arises from other DNA sequences in this sample as well. CDR3 loop: CASSLDLSGANVLTF. CDR3 DNA: TGCGCCAGCAGCTTAGATCTCTCTGGGGCCAACGTCCTGACTTTC. V gene TRBV5-1 combines with J gene TRBJ2-6; D gene unclear. The CDR3 has 15 residues. Germline CDR1 is SGHRS and CDR2 is YFSETQ. V dropped 2 bases and J dropped 0 bases, with 6 bases sitting between them.